The clone carrying this TCR beta chain was counted ten times or more. Its target is not known. The data stem from a study of T-cell reconstitution after alpha-beta-depleted transplantation in children. Study outcomes and limitations: At one year after transplant, newly produced T cells mostly accounted for T-cell counts and diversity. Reportedly, roughly two months post-transplant, alpha-beta T cells arose from several hundred expanded graft clones.

Trimming cost V 2 bases and J 5 bases; bases outside gene matches: 3. The CDR3 sequence is 16 residues long. Germline CDR1 is MNHEY and CDR2 is SVGAGI. Preparation of the TCRbeta library involved a method that used unique molecular identifiers. TCRdb used MiXCR to reprocess the PCR reads, holding one entry per CDR3 protein. This sample yields some 110,000 distinct CDR3 sequences, of which under 13% are seen a single time; less than 40% belongs to the top ten. The clonotype comes from a boy between 2 and 10 years old with acute lymphoblastic leukemia, due to receive a stem cell transplant. This sample comprised PBMCs, obtained before TCRalphabeta/CD19-depleted stem cell transplant. The chain recombines TRBV6-5 with TRBJ2-2; 12 bases agree with TRBD2. The CDR3 DNA follows: TGTGCCAGCAGTTACCCCACTAGCGGGGGGACCGGGGAGCTGTTTTTT. Protein sequence: CASSYPTSGGTGELFF.